Listed here are 10 T cell receptor beta chains from one sample, sequenced in a study of long-term antiretroviral therapy in people with HIV. The immunoSEQ assay was v3.0, run at survey level. The table came from immunoSEQ multiplex PCR; TCRdb's copy has only in-frame clones and leaves some out. The sample has around 26,000 clones, around 79% seen once; the top ten hold approximately 9.1%. The sequencing used unsorted PBMCs, collected 1.2 years after starting antiretroviral therapy. Every receptor here comes from a woman in her thirties or forties with HIV.

V and J are TRBV18 and TRBJ2-1; D is tentatively TRBD1 or TRBD2 (6 bases each). CDR1 is KGHSH, CDR2 LQKENI, per germline. CDR3 length: 16 residues. Trimming cost V 0 bases and J 6 bases, with 15 bases left between them. The CDR3 loop is CASSPPGTVGGNEQFF. The CDR3 DNA follows: TGTGCCAGCTCACCACCGGGGACTGTAGGGGGCAATGAGCAGTTCTTC.

This sequence joins TRBV10-1 and TRBJ2-1; the match to TRBD2 covers 7 bases. V shed 0 bases, J shed 5 bases, and the junction held 4 bases outside the gene matches. The CDR3 extends over 15 amino acids. Germline CDR1 and CDR2: WNHNN and SYGVQD (reference sequence). The CDR3 DNA follows: TGCGCCAGCAGTGAGTCAATAGCGGGCAACAATGAGCAGTTCTTC. Encoded protein: CASSESIAGNNEQFF.

This clone was seen only a few times. J is TRBJ2-7 and V is TRBV6-5; the D is unclear. The CDR3 sequence is 14 residues long. Germline V lookup: CDR1 MNHEY, CDR2 SVGAGI. V shed 3 bases and J shed 3 bases, with 12 bases lying between them. The CDR3 here is CASSYGAEVYEQYF. DNA of the CDR3: TGTGCCAGCAGTTATGGAGCAGAAGTCTACGAGCAGTACTTC.

This chain connects TRBV5-1 to TRBJ2-7; D not resolved. There are 13 residues in the CDR3. V lost 0 bases and J lost 1, with 5 bases in between. Germline V gene data show CDR1 as SGHRS and CDR2 as YFSETQ. CDR3 amino acids: CASSLAPSYEQYF. The DNA for the CDR3 is TGCGCCAGCAGCTTGGCTCCTTCCTACGAGCAGTACTTC.

The CDR3 DNA sequence: TGTGCCAGCAGCTTGGACAGCGCTGAAGCTTTCTTT. Translation: CASSLDSAEAFF. The chain combines TRBV7-6 with TRBJ1-1, with D tentatively TRBD1 (6 bases). Germline CDR1 SGHVS, CDR2 FNYEAQ. The CDR3 length is 12 residues. V lost 3 bases to trimming and J lost 6 bases, with 8 bases between them.

V and J are TRBV11-3 and TRBJ2-7, with D perhaps matching TRBD1 or TRBD2 (5 bases each). This CDR3 region has 14 residues. Germline V CDR1 and CDR2: SGHNT, YENEEA. Between the trimmed V and J ends, which lost 2 bases and 0 bases, there was a span of 8 bases. The CDR3 reads CASSLMRGSYEQYF. Here the CDR3 DNA reads TGTGCCAGCAGCTTAATGAGGGGCTCCTACGAGCAGTACTTC.

V gene TRBV9 combines with J gene TRBJ2-7; D may match TRBD1 or TRBD2 (5 bases each). V was clipped by 0 bases and J by 7 bases, with 17 bases between them. Germline V CDR1 and CDR2: SGDLS, YYNGEE. This CDR3 has 15 amino acids. The DNA of the CDR3 is TGTGCCAGCAGCGTAGCCCGGGACCCGCCTACGGAGCAGTACTTC. Translating gives CASSVARDPPTEQYF.

The chain links TRBV4-2 to TRBJ1-2; no firm D call. The V gene's germline CDR1 is LGHNA and CDR2 YNFKEQ. CDR3 length: 14 amino acids. The V end lost 1 base, the J end lost 6 bases, and 12 bases lay between the germline ends. The CDR3 loop reads CASSQGSPIDGYTF. In DNA form, the CDR3 reads TGTGCCAGCAGCCAAGGTAGTCCGATAGATGGCTACACCTTC.

This chain links TRBV27 with TRBJ1-5, with a weak D call TRBD1 (5 bases). CDR1 MNHEY and CDR2 SMNVEV come from the germline V gene (reference sequence). This CDR3 contains 15 residues. The V end was cut by 0 bases, the J end by 0 bases, with 6 bases between. The CDR3, as DNA: TGTGCCAGCAGTTTATCTGGGGCTAGCAATCAGCCCCAGCATTTT. Translating gives CASSLSGASNQPQHF.

The chain combines TRBV4-1 with TRBJ1-3; D is ambiguous. The CDR3 sequence is 15 residues long. Trimming left V 1 base short and J 2 bases short, with 9 bases between. Germline V gene lookup returns CDR1 MGHRA and CDR2 YSYEKL. The DNA of the CDR3 is TGCGCCAGCAGCCAAGGACGCGGGGCTGGAAACACCATATATTTT. It is translated as CASSQGRGAGNTIYF.